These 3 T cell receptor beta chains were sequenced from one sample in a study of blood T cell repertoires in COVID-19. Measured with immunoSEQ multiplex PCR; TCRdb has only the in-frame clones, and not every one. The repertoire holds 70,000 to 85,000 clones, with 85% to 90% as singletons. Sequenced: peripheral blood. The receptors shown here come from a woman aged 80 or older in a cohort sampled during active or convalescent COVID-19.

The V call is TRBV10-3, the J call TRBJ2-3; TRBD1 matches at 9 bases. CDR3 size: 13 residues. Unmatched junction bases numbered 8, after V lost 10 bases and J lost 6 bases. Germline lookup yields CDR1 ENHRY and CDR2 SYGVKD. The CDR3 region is CASTRGTGDTQYF. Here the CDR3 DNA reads TGTGCCAGCACACGGGGGACAGGGGATACGCAGTATTTT.

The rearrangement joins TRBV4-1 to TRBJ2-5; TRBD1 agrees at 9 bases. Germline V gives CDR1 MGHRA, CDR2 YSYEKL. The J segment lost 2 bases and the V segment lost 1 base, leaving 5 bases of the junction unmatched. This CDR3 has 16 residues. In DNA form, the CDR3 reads TGCGCCAGCAGCCAAGGCCAGGGACAGGGACAAGAGACCCAGTACTTC. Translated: CASSQGQGQGQETQYF.

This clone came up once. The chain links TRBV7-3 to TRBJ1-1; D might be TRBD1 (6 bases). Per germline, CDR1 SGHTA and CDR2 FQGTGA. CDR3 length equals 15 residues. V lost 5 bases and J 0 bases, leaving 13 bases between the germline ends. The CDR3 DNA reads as TGTGCCAGCAGCAAGACAGGCCCCTTGAACACTGAAGCTTTCTTT. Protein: CASSKTGPLNTEAFF.